This T cell receptor beta chain comes out of a study of T cell responses to AZD1222 COVID-19 vaccine. Study-level results: Two AZD1222 administrations were followed by greater Spike-specific TCR breadth and depth.

Method: immunoSEQ multiplex PCR; TCRdb's copy keeps in-frame clones and lacks some. The table shows about 130,000 clones, with over 85% occurring only once. As concerns this clone: What it binds is not known.

The CDR3 has 17 residues. Germline V gene lookup returns CDR1 LNHDA and CDR2 SQIVND (reference sequence). Deletions cut 4 bases from V and 1 base from J, with 17 bases between. The sequence derives from an adult in good health. The rearrangement links TRBV19 to TRBJ2-1, with D uncertain. This specimen was peripheral blood, taken on day 0 of AZD1222 vaccination. CDR3 bases: TGTGCCAGTAGTACCCCTCGGGTGGTTGTGTCCTACAATGAGCAGTTCTTC. As protein: CASSTPRVVVSYNEQFF.